The clone carrying this T cell receptor beta chain ranks as medium-sized. Antigen unknown. The CDR3 loop spans 11 amino acids. V lost 2 bases and J 8 bases, leaving 7 bases between the germline ends. Germline CDR1 and CDR2: SQVTM and ANQGSEA. This sample stems from a study of T cell repertoires in aging, cancer and after chemotherapy. Study overall: Six age groups, ranging from 30 or younger to 70 or older, included the donors. Study-wide points: Loss of evenness, beyond lost richness, contributed to age-related TCR diversity decline in cancer patients.

Amplification of TCR beta used genomic DNA extracted from peripheral blood. Rearranged V-D-J TRB sequences were amplified with a mixed TRB-A/B primer pool. TCRdb independently ran MiXCR on the multiplex PCR reads; one entry per CDR3 protein. The sample has more than 7,000 distinct CDR3 sequences, 30% to 40% seen once. The rearrangement uses TRBV29-1 and TRBJ2-1; D is unresolved. The sample comprised blood. The clonotype comes from a human donor in good health. CDR3 sequence reads: CSVERMDEQFF. In DNA, the CDR3 is TGCAGCGTTGAAAGGATGGATGAGCAGTTCTTC.